This passage covers 20 T cell receptor beta chains from one sample sequenced in a study of blood T cell repertoires in COVID-19. The table came from immunoSEQ multiplex PCR; TCRdb's copy has only in-frame clones and leaves some out. This table has some 58,000 clones, approximately 92% appearing once. Sequencing used peripheral blood. Every receptor here comes from a man in his fifties or sixties with active COVID-19.

V and J are TRBV10-2 and TRBJ2-1; the D gene is possibly TRBD2 (6 bases). V shed 5 bases and J shed 5 bases, with 7 bases lying between them. Germline V CDR1 and CDR2: WSHSY, SAAADI. The CDR3 spans 12 residues. DNA for the CDR3: TGCGCCAGCAGTCCGGGAGACAATGAGCAGTTCTTC. This gives the protein CASSPGDNEQFF.

V gene TRBV21-1 combines with J gene TRBJ2-3; no check of the table's D call, TRBD2, against the DNA was made. TRBV21-1 is a listed pseudogene. This CDR3 is built from 16 residues. The CDR3 coding sequence is TGTGCCAGCAGCAAAGGACTCCCTAACATGACAGATACGCAGTATTTT. Translating it yields CASSKGLPNMTDTQYF.

J is TRBJ2-5 and V is TRBV7-3, with 10 bases aligning to TRBD1. CDR1 and CDR2 from the germline V gene are SGHTA and FQGTGA. The CDR3 extends over 16 amino acids. With V trimmed by 1 base and J by 5 bases, 7 bases remained unmatched. The CDR3 region is CASSLNPPGQGETQYF. The CDR3 DNA is TGTGCCAGCAGCTTAAATCCCCCGGGACAGGGGGAGACCCAGTACTTC.

V is TRBV5-4 and J is TRBJ2-1; TRBD2 matches 14 bases. CDR1 SGHNT and CDR2 YYREEE come from the germline V gene (reference sequence). V dropped 4 bases and J dropped 7; count of bases not matched to a gene: 7. The CDR3 sequence is 16 residues long. CDR3 sequence reads: CASSPGTSGRGNEQFF. The CDR3 coding sequence is TGTGCCAGCAGCCCGGGGACTAGCGGGAGAGGTAATGAGCAGTTCTTC.

This rearrangement joins TRBV25-1 to TRBJ2-5, with 9 bases aligning to TRBD1. The germline gives CDR1 MGHDK, CDR2 SYGVNS. The length of the CDR3 is 15 residues. Losses at the gene ends were 1 base for V and 2 bases for J; bases not matched to a gene: 2. CDR3 amino acids: CASSEWGQGQETQYF. The CDR3 DNA reads TGTGCCAGCAGTGAATGGGGACAGGGACAAGAGACCCAGTACTTC.

The V call is TRBV24-1, the J call TRBJ2-3; possibly TRBD2 for D (5 bases). V dropped 4 bases and J dropped 7 bases, with 17 bases sitting between them. Germline loops: CDR1 KGHDR, CDR2 SFDVKD. CDR3 length equals 15 residues. The CDR3 protein is CATSDTGSPGNTQYF. CDR3 nucleotide sequence: TGTGCCACCAGTGACACTGGGTCACCCGGGAATACGCAGTATTTT.

Only one count was recorded for this clone. This sequence joins TRBV9 and TRBJ2-6, with TRBD2 matching 7 bases. CDR1 and CDR2 from the germline V gene are SGDLS and YYNGEE. The CDR3 has 17 amino acids. The trim removed 0 bases at V and 0 bases at J, leaving 3 bases unmatched. CDR3: CASSVASGPSGANVLTF. CDR3 bases: TGTGCCAGCAGCGTAGCTAGCGGCCCCTCTGGGGCCAACGTCCTGACTTTC.

The chain joins TRBV10-3 to TRBJ1-2; the match to TRBD1 covers 9 bases. There are 16 residues in the CDR3. V lost 6 bases, J lost 3 bases, and 11 bases stayed unmatched. Germline-derived CDR1 and CDR2 are ENHRY and SYGVKD. The CDR3 DNA is TGTGCCATCAGATCAGGGACAGGGTTCTTCGACTATGGCTACACCTTC. Its translation: CAIRSGTGFFDYGYTF.

This chain links TRBV3-1 (or the pseudogene TRBV3-2) with TRBJ2-2; 13 bases align to TRBD2. The CDR3 contains 17 residues. Germline V CDR1 and CDR2: LGHDT, YNNKEL (reference sequence). V trimming: 4 bases; J trimming: 3 bases; junction bases outside the gene matches: 5. For the CDR3, the DNA is TGTGCCAGCAGCCTTCGGACTAGCGGGGGATACACCGGGGAGCTGTTTTTT. Translating it yields CASSLRTSGGYTGELFF.

The V gene is TRBV3-1 (or the pseudogene TRBV3-2), the J gene TRBJ1-2; D may be TRBD1 (6 bases). This CDR3 is 15 amino acids long. In germline, CDR1 is LGHDT, CDR2 YNNKEL (reference sequence). Between the trimmed V and J ends, which lost 3 bases and 0 bases, there was a span of 11 bases. CDR3 nucleotides: TGTGCCAGCAGCCACAGACAGGCTCCTAACTATGGCTACACCTTC. Encoded protein: CASSHRQAPNYGYTF.

V is TRBV2 and J is TRBJ2-1; maybe TRBD2 (6 bases). V lost 6 bases, J lost 6 bases, and 9 bases lay in between. This CDR3 comprises 12 residues. From germline, CDR1 is SNHLY and CDR2 FYNNEI. CDR3 sequence: CASRTAGNEQFF. The CDR3 region has the DNA TGTGCCAGCAGGACAGCGGGCAATGAGCAGTTCTTC.

V and J are TRBV6-1 and TRBJ2-3; 10 nucleotides align to TRBD1. V gave up 2 bases and J gave up 4 bases; unmatched junction bases: 3. The CDR3 covers 15 residues. Germline V CDR1 and CDR2: MNHNS, SASEGT. As DNA, the CDR3 is TGTGCCAGCAGTGAACCGGGACAGGGGTCAGATACGCAGTATTTT. Its translation is CASSEPGQGSDTQYF.

In DNA, the CDR3 is TGTGCCACCGGAAGACATTCCGGAAACACCATATATTTT. Encoded protein: CATGRHSGNTIYF. V gene TRBV15 combines with J gene TRBJ1-3; D is undetermined. The CDR3 totals 13 residues. V was trimmed by 8 bases and J by 4 bases, leaving 12 bases between them. CDR1 and CDR2 (germline): LNHNV, YYDKDF (reference sequence).

This chain uses TRBV19 with TRBJ1-1; D unresolved. This CDR3 is 13 amino acids long. Germline CDR1 LNHDA, CDR2 SQIVND (reference sequence). Trimming stripped 2 bases from V and 4 bases from J, with 8 bases between. The CDR3 DNA follows: TGTGCCAGTAGTATAACGGGTATCACTGAAGCTTTCTTT. Protein product: CASSITGITEAFF.

This chain connects TRBV10-3 to TRBJ2-5, with 8 nucleotides matching TRBD2. The germline gives CDR1 ENHRY, CDR2 SYGVKD. The CDR3 covers 14 residues. Trimming removed 9 bases from V and 1 base from J; junction bases left unmatched: 7. The CDR3 sequence is CAMGSGRAQETQYF. DNA of the CDR3: TGTGCCATGGGGAGCGGGAGAGCCCAAGAGACCCAGTACTTC.

V and J are TRBV9 and TRBJ2-3, with 7 bases lining up with TRBD2. The CDR3 is 17 amino acids. V was clipped by 4 bases and J by 0 bases; unmatched bases: 11. Germline assignment: CDR1 SGDLS and CDR2 YYNGEE. Here the CDR3 reads CASSPYGGSTSTDTQYF. DNA for the CDR3: TGTGCCAGCAGCCCCTACGGGGGGTCTACTAGCACAGATACGCAGTATTTT.

This chain joins TRBV15 and TRBJ2-5; a weak D match, TRBD2 (5 bases). The CDR3 sequence is 15 residues long. V lost 5 bases and J lost 2, with 15 bases in between. Germline CDR1 and CDR2: LNHNV and YYDKDF (reference sequence). CDR3 nucleotides: TGTGCCACCAGCCGTGGACCCAGAGGGCAAGAGACCCAGTACTTC. Translated: CATSRGPRGQETQYF.

The chain has TRBV9 and TRBJ2-1; D possibly corresponds to TRBD1 (5 bases). The CDR3 contains 16 residues. Trimming stripped 3 bases from V and 8 bases from J, with 21 bases between. The germline gives CDR1 SGDLS, CDR2 YYNGEE. The CDR3 DNA reads as TGTGCCAGCAGCGGGCAACCGGAACCTAGGGGATATGAGCAGTTCTTC. This translates into CASSGQPEPRGYEQFF.

This sequence joins TRBV9 and TRBJ1-5; D ambiguous. Germline V lookup: CDR1 SGDLS, CDR2 YYNGEE. V lost 0 bases to trimming and J lost 9 bases, with 16 bases between them. This CDR3 has 15 amino acids. Written as DNA, the CDR3 is TGTGCCAGCAGCGTAGATTCCCAGGCCCAGTCGCCCCAGCATTTT. This codes for CASSVDSQAQSPQHF.

The J gene is TRBJ1-5, the V gene TRBV6-6; 10 bases line up with TRBD1. Germline CDR1 reads MNHNY; CDR2 reads SVGAGI (reference sequence). V dropped 5 bases and J dropped 0; count of bases not matched to a gene: 7. The CDR3 consists of 17 residues. CDR3 sequence (DNA): TGTGCCAGCAGTCAGGGACAGGGGCTCAGTAGCAATCAGCCCCAGCATTTT. Translated: CASSQGQGLSSNQPQHF.